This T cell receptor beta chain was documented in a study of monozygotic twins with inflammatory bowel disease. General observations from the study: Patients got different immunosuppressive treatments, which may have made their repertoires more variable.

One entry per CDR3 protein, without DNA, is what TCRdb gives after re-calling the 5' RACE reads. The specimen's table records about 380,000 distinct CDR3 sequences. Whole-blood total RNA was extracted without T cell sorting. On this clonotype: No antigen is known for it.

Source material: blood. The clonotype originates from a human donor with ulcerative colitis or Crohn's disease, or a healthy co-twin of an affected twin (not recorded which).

This chain's CDR3 is CSARERVGGQMMNTEAFF. The chain links TRBV20-1 to TRBJ1-1. The germline V gene encodes CDR1 DFQATT and CDR2 SNEGSKA (reference sequence). This CDR3 has 18 residues.